The rows below give T cell receptor beta chains drawn from one sample of a study of T cells in tumors after PD-1 blockade. Sequenced by immunoSEQ multiplex PCR; TCRdb stores in-frame clones only, minus some. Among about 3,900 clones listed, roughly two thirds were seen once. Sequenced here: tumor tissue, sampled before anti-PD-1 treatment. The receptors derive from a human donor with basal cell carcinoma. Both conserved end residues are part of each CDR3. The D gene is left open where the match is weak. Size is omitted from some rows. Given values are once, few, many or a class for expanded clones.

abundance,len,d_gene,j_gene,v_gene,CDR3aa,CDR3nt
once,12,NA,TRBJ2-1,TRBV19,CASTGPVGEQFF,TGTGCCAGTACTGGGCCAGTCGGTGAGCAGTTCTTC
few,15,TRBD1,TRBJ2-4,TRBV19,CASSISQGVKNIQYF,TGTGCCAGTAGTATTTCCCAGGGGGTCAAAAACATTCAGTACTTC
NA,15,TRBD2,TRBJ2-1,TRBV9,CASSAGGSSYNEQFF,TGTGCCAGCAGCGCGGGGGGGAGCTCCTACAATGAGCAGTTCTTC
once,17,NA,TRBJ2-3,TRBV28,CASSLPTMTTSTDTQYF,TGTGCCAGCAGTTTACCAACGATGACTACTAGCACAGATACGCAGTATTTT
NA,13,NA,TRBJ1-2,TRBV7-2,CASSLAGSGGYTF,TGTGCCAGCAGCTTAGCCGGGTCTGGTGGCTACACCTTC
NA,18,TRBD1,TRBJ1-1,TRBV5-5,CASSSPRGRTGWDTEAFF,TGTGCCAGCAGCTCCCCTAGGGGTCGGACAGGGTGGGACACTGAAGCTTTCTTT
NA,13,NA,TRBJ2-2,TRBV10-3,CAISELGTGELFF,TGTGCCATCAGTGAGCTAGGAACCGGGGAGCTGTTTTTT
NA,14,NA,TRBJ1-1,TRBV6-5,CASSYSWGGAEAFF,TGTGCCAGCAGTTACTCATGGGGGGGAGCTGAAGCTTTCTTT
NA,13,NA,TRBJ1-4,TRBV12-3/TRBV12-4,CASSRTGQQKLFF,TGTGCCAGCAGCCGTACAGGGCAACAAAAACTGTTTTTT
NA,13,NA,TRBJ2-1,TRBV30,CAWSGPGGNEQFF,TGTGCCTGGAGTGGGCCCGGAGGAAATGAGCAGTTCTTC
NA,10,NA,TRBJ2-5,TRBV20-1,CSAREETQYF,TGCAGTGCAAGAGAAGAGACCCAGTACTTC
few,13,NA,TRBJ1-5,TRBV6-2/TRBV6-3,CASSLTRNQPQHF,TGTGCCAGCAGCCTGACAAGAAATCAGCCCCAGCATTTT
NA,16,TRBD1,TRBJ1-3,TRBV7-2,CASSLDTGTGRNTIYF,TGTGCCAGCAGCTTAGATACCGGGACAGGGAGGAACACCATATATTTT
NA,16,TRBD1,TRBJ1-1,TRBV28,CASRTGTGLMNTEAFF,TGTGCCAGCAGGACCGGGACAGGACTCATGAACACTGAAGCTTTCTTT
NA,17,NA,TRBJ2-3,TRBV29-1,CSVALYGTAQEQATQYF,TGCAGCGTTGCTCTTTACGGAACAGCCCAAGAACAGGCTACGCAGTATTTT
NA,14,NA,TRBJ2-3,TRBV5-1,CASSLSQITDTQYF,TGCGCCAGCAGCTTATCACAGATCACAGATACGCAGTATTTT
NA,16,TRBD1,TRBJ2-7,TRBV7-9,CASSSFGDRGHYEQYF,TGTGCCAGCAGCTCATTCGGGGACAGGGGACATTACGAGCAGTACTTC
few,15,TRBD1,TRBJ2-3,TRBV29-1,CSVGGETGGADTQYF,TGCAGCGTTGGAGGGGAGACAGGGGGCGCAGATACGCAGTATTTT
NA,20,TRBD2,TRBJ2-7,TRBV18,CASSSLRRTSGGARSYEQYF,TGTGCCAGCTCATCATTACGACGGACTAGCGGGGGGGCCCGATCCTACGAGCAGTACTTC
NA,15,NA,TRBJ2-2,TRBV2,CASSAEEANTGELFF,TGTGCCAGCAGTGCGGAGGAGGCGAACACCGGGGAGCTGTTTTTT
few,15,NA,TRBJ2-1,TRBV7-9,CASIPETSAIFEQFF,TGTGCCAGCATCCCGGAGACTTCGGCTATCTTTGAGCAGTTCTTC
NA,15,NA,TRBJ2-1,TRBV16,CASSLEGRFLDEQFF,TGTGCCAGCAGCCTAGAAGGGAGGTTCCTCGATGAGCAGTTCTTC
NA,16,TRBD2,TRBJ2-3,TRBV5-1,CASSLEGRGGTDTQYF,TGCGCCAGCAGCTTGGAGGGGCGGGGGGGCACAGATACGCAGTATTTT
NA,13,NA,TRBJ2-5,TRBV7-2,CASSLSHQETQYF,TGTGCCAGCAGCTTATCCCACCAAGAGACCCAGTACTTC
NA,16,TRBD2,TRBJ2-5,TRBV9,CASSVGSGAGQETQYF,TGTGCCAGCAGCGTAGGTAGCGGGGCGGGGCAAGAGACCCAGTACTTC
NA,13,TRBD2,TRBJ2-7,TRBV11-1,CASSKGLGYEQYF,TGTGCCAGCAGCAAAGGACTAGGGTACGAGCAGTACTTC
NA,14,NA,TRBJ1-1,TRBV9,CASGSGNMNTEAFF,TGTGCCAGCGGGTCAGGAAACATGAACACTGAAGCTTTCTTT
once,14,TRBD1,TRBJ1-4,TRBV28,CASSLKGRGEKLFF,TGTGCCAGCAGTTTGAAGGGCAGGGGGGAAAAACTGTTTTTT
few,13,NA,TRBJ1-6,TRBV4-1,CASSQNEAGPLHF,TGCGCCAGCAGCCAAAATGAGGCGGGTCCCCTCCACTTT
NA,11,NA,TRBJ2-3,TRBV30,CAWERTRGQYF,TGTGCCTGGGAGCGGACGAGGGGGCAGTATTTT
NA,17,NA,TRBJ2-7,TRBV6-1,CASREKTLGLIEVGQYF,TGTGCCAGCAGGGAAAAGACCCTTGGACTGATTGAAGTAGGGCAGTACTTC
few,14,NA,TRBJ2-2,TRBV5-4,CASSSGWNTGELFF,TGTGCCAGCAGCTCTGGATGGAACACCGGGGAGCTGTTTTTT
NA,16,NA,TRBJ1-5,TRBV6-5,CASSYSAGDSNQPQHF,TGTGCCAGCAGTTACTCGGCCGGAGATAGCAATCAGCCCCAGCATTTT
NA,15,NA,TRBJ1-1,TRBV6-2/TRBV6-3,CASSYSRTTSAEAFF,TGTGCCAGCAGTTACTCCCGGACAACTAGCGCTGAAGCTTTCTTT
NA,13,NA,TRBJ1-2,TRBV2,CASRPTGLYGYTF,TGTGCCAGCAGACCCACAGGTCTCTATGGCTACACCTTC